Sequencing of this T cell receptor beta chain was carried out in a study of CD8 T cells in Susac syndrome (dated by TCRdb to about 2019). Notes on the research overall: Repertoire sequencing was used to test whether CD8+ T cell activation and differentiation in Susac syndrome was antigen driven. Clonality of the CD8+ T cell repertoire was compared between roughly 13 healthy donors, approximately 14 Susac syndrome patients and 15 multiple sclerosis patients. General conclusions and limits of the study: The TCR sequencing and HLA analysis was acknowledged to have included a relatively small number of individuals.

Points on this clonotype: The clone's antigen remains unknown. Base qualities are not provided; no much larger clone lies one nucleotide away.

RNA was extracted using the RNeasy kit, and about 0.45 to 1 microgram was reverse transcribed with random hexamers. The immunoSEQ multiplex PCR assay, covering 54 Vbeta and 13 Jbeta segments, was used to amplify TCR beta CDR3 regions. PCR amplification bias was corrected by using a synthetic template baseline for primer optimization and computational correction. The study's processing was this. Reads were annotated to V, D and J genes according to IMGT and were analyzed with immunoSEQ Analyzer, with only productive sequences retained. Clonality was computed as one minus Shannon entropy normalized by log2 of the number of productive unique sequences. For each patient and control, public and private clones were evaluated among the 100 most prevalent clones. A clone was defined as Susac-specific if it was absent from the healthy and MS cohorts, from about 1,100 published viral clones and from other ImmuneACCESS disease sequences. TCRdb handled the public reads itself, with Q25 trimming in fastp and clone calling in MiXCR, and kept productive beta chains. Rows matching on CDR3 protein sequence are summarized as one entry with the most common DNA and genes. The V and J calls reflect TCRdb's pipeline rather than the authors' work. The sample table shows approximately 120,000 distinct CDR3 sequences, and approximately 93% are seen once. Less than 0.4% of the sample is held by the ten biggest clonotypes.

Peripheral blood CD8+ and CD4+ T cells from healthy donors, Susac syndrome patients and multiple sclerosis patients were profiled by high-throughput TCR beta sequencing. Multiple sclerosis controls were treatment-naive patients with stable or active relapsing-remitting disease fulfilling revised McDonald criteria. Bulk CD8+ and CD4+ T cells were purified by magnetic negative isolation, while CD8+ TEMRA cells were enriched using FACS. Blood was collected in EDTA tubes and processed within 24 hours, with PBMCs isolated through density gradient centrifugation. PBMCs intended for TCR sequencing were cryopreserved in liquid nitrogen and thawed later in a water bath at 37 degrees C. Purity of sorted or isolated CD4+, CD8+ and CD8+ TEMRA cells was at least 90%. V and J are trimmed by 0 bases and 6 bases, and the gene matches miss 9 bases of the junction. Taken from cysteine to phenylalanine, the CDR3 has 17 residues. The DNA shown is the 51-base CDR3, in frame from base 1. The germline V gene yields SGDLS for CDR1 and YYNGEE for CDR2.

The sample was CD8+ T cells from PBMCs. Recombination joined TRBV9 with TRBJ2-2, with 9 central nucleotides matching TRBD1. The sequence derives from a human donor with multiple sclerosis. CDR3 region: CASSVEFGGTGPGELFF. In nucleotide form, the sequence is TGTGCCAGCAGCGTAGAGTTCGGGGGGACAGGGCCCGGGGAGCTGTTTTTT.